The sequence of this T cell receptor (beta chain) was determined in a study of T cell repertoires in cytomegalovirus infection. With respect to this clonotype: The antigen remains unidentified. One end of the junction varies from germline; a read error may be responsible.

TCRdb processed the reads anew with MiXCR; each CDR3 protein has one entry. The table lists roughly 120,000 distinct CDR3 sequences, over 9% of them singletons. Germline V CDR1 and CDR2: MNHNY, SVGAGI (reference sequence). CDR3 length: 15 amino acids. J is TRBJ1-2 and V is TRBV6-6, with D maybe TRBD1 (6 bases). The sequencing sample was made of PBMCs, sequenced either directly or after in vitro stimulation (not recorded which). This TCR was recovered from a human donor in good health (CMV status not recorded). Some clones in this sample may be carry-over from other donors' samples. CDR3 sequence (DNA): TGTGCCGGCAGTTATTACACAGGGAGTAGCTATGGCTACACCTTC. As protein: CAGSYYTGSSYGYTF.